Below, one T cell receptor beta chain is given with its context. Its antigen is as yet unknown. The use of genomic DNA as template underpinned the TCR beta VDJ and CDR3 profiling. In TCRdb, the reads were re-called with MiXCR into one record per CDR3 protein. The table records 180,000 or so distinct CDR3 sequences, less than 60% of them present only once. Patients picked for sequencing had shown CD8+CD57+ cell expansion detected by flow cytometry. Germline CDR1 is SGHVS and CDR2 is FQNEAQ. Trimming pared 10 bases from V and 0 bases from J, leaving 16 bases between. The CDR3 length is 15 residues. These data belong to a study of CD8+CD57+ T cells in acquired aplastic anemia. Looking at the study overall: The average for DNA from sorted CD4+ and CD8+ cells was approximately 3.2 ug.

Study-wide results and limits: There were over 25 CD8+ CDR3 sequences that occurred in both patients and controls. Patients versus controls showed no significant CD8+ Simpson's diversity difference.

The genes are TRBV7-8 and TRBJ1-3; D gene ambiguous. Sequenced sample: sorted CD4+, CD8+, or CD8+CD57+ T cells (not recorded which) from PBMCs. The origin of this receptor is a human donor with aplastic anemia. The CDR3 here is CATREGIYSGNTIYF. The CDR3 nucleotides read TGTGCCACCCGGGAAGGAATCTACTCTGGAAACACCATATATTTT.